The 23 T cell receptor beta chains below all came from one sample that was sequenced in a study of cytomegalovirus exposure and HLA in healthy donors. Primers: 60 Vbeta forward and 13 Jbeta reverse. Using immunoSEQ multiplex PCR, the repertoire was profiled, and TCRdb retains in-frame clones only, with some absent. Altogether 200,000 to 250,000 clones are present, 60% to 80% being singletons, with the ten largest covering 1.8%. Input material: PBMCs. These receptors originate from a woman aged 30 to 39 in good health and CMV-seronegative.

The rearrangement links TRBV11-2 to TRBJ1-6; 8 nucleotides agree with TRBD1. V gave up 5 bases and J gave up 8 bases; unmatched junction bases: 5. This CDR3 has 14 amino acids. The germline gives CDR1 SGHAT, CDR2 FQNNGV. The CDR3 region is CASSVTGGDSPLHF. Written as DNA, the CDR3 is TGTGCCAGCAGCGTTACAGGGGGGGATTCACCCCTCCACTTT.

The rearrangement links TRBV6-5 to TRBJ1-3; no reliable D call. Trimming left V 4 bases short and J 1 base short, with 11 bases between. The CDR3 contains 15 residues. The germline gives CDR1 MNHEY, CDR2 SVGAGI. This chain's CDR3 is CASSSNLPSGNTIYF. DNA of the CDR3: TGTGCCAGCAGTTCTAACCTACCGTCTGGAAACACCATATATTTT.

Worth noting for this clone: The junction departs from germline at one end; a sequencing error may be responsible. The rearrangement links TRBV6-5 to TRBJ1-1, with 7 bases aligning to TRBD1. Germline CDR1 is MNHEY and CDR2 is SVGAGI. This CDR3 contains 14 residues. CDR3 in DNA: TGTGCCAGCAGTGACTCAGGGGGAAACACTGAAGCTTTCTTT. Residues: CASSDSGGNTEAFF.

The J gene is TRBJ2-3, the V gene TRBV10-3; possible D gene TRBD2, 8 bases. The CDR3 length is 18 residues. Trimming cost V 11 bases and J 2 bases, with 29 bases left between them. The germline V gene has CDR1 ENHRY and CDR2 SYGVKD. CDR3 in amino acids: CASKGSGSSTGDTDTQYF. For the CDR3, the DNA is TGTGCCTCCAAAGGGAGCGGGAGTTCTACAGGGGACACAGATACGCAGTATTTT.

The chain is built from TRBV6-6 and TRBJ2-4; 9 positions match TRBD2. From germline, CDR1 is MNHNY and CDR2 SVGAGI (reference sequence). J gave up 12 bases and V 6 bases, and 12 bases lay outside the gene matches. The length of the CDR3 is 14 residues. The CDR3 sequence is CASSLAGGEIGQYF. The CDR3 bases are TGTGCCAGCAGCCTTGCGGGGGGGGAAATAGGTCAGTACTTC.

The chain employs TRBV7-2 and TRBJ2-7, with 9 nucleotides matching TRBD1. CDR1 and CDR2 (germline): SGHTA, FQGNSA. The trim removed 5 bases at V and 2 bases at J, leaving 4 bases unmatched. The CDR3 has 14 amino acids. CDR3 in DNA: TGTGCCAGCAGCCCGGGGACAGGGCCCTACGAGCAGTACTTC. It codes for CASSPGTGPYEQYF.

This clone showed up just a few times. V usage is TRBV9 and J usage is TRBJ1-1; 8 bases map to TRBD1. J was trimmed by 5 bases and V by 2 bases; bases with no gene match: 2. The CDR3 loop spans 13 amino acids. Germline values: CDR1 SGDLS, CDR2 YYNGEE. Here the CDR3 reads CASSVYRGTEAFF. The CDR3 region has the DNA TGTGCCAGCAGCGTCTACAGGGGGACTGAAGCTTTCTTT.

CDR3 nucleotides: TGCGCCAGCAGCTTGGAGCTAGCCGCTGTGGATACGCAGTATTTT. Amino acid sequence: CASSLELAAVDTQYF. This rearrangement joins TRBV5-1 to TRBJ2-3, with a weak D call TRBD2 (5 bases). The germline CDR1 and CDR2 sequences are SGHRS and YFSETQ. Trimming removed 0 bases from V and 6 bases from J, with 14 bases in between. This CDR3 contains 15 residues.

The chain joins TRBV6-1 to TRBJ1-2, with 10 bases aligning to TRBD1. Germline V gene lookup returns CDR1 MNHNS and CDR2 SASEGT. This CDR3 has 15 residues. V dropped 6 bases and J dropped 5; count of bases not matched to a gene: 9. The CDR3 here is CASSPTGGAPYGYTF. In DNA form, the CDR3 reads TGTGCCAGCAGCCCGACAGGGGGCGCCCCTTATGGCTACACCTTC.

This chain connects TRBV9 to TRBJ1-2, with D unresolved. The CDR3 is 15 residues long. With 4 bases removed from V and 2 bases from J, the gap between germline ends came to 15 bases. CDR1 is SGDLS, CDR2 YYNGEE, per germline. The CDR3, as DNA: TGTGCCAGCAGCTCCCCAATTGGAGGCAACTATGGCTACACCTTC. Its protein is CASSSPIGGNYGYTF.

The V gene is TRBV7-2, the J gene TRBJ1-6; D is ambiguous. Germline values: CDR1 SGHTA, CDR2 FQGNSA. The V end was cut by 3 bases, the J end by 6 bases, with 12 bases between. The CDR3 has 15 residues. CDR3 nucleotide sequence: TGTGCCAGCAGCTTTATCTTGGGAGGTAATTCACCCCTCCACTTT. Translating gives CASSFILGGNSPLHF. Filled out from reference TRBV7-2 and TRBJ1-6, the complete variable domain reads GAGVSQSPSNKVTEKGKDVELRCDPISGHTALYWYRQSLGQGLEFLIYFQGNSAPDKSGLPSDRFSAERTGGSVSTLTIQRTQQEDSAVYLCASSFILGGNSPLHFGNGTRLTVT.

The CDR3 here is CASSQGTSGGANEQFF. The CDR3, as DNA: TGTGCCAGCAGCCAAGGGACTAGCGGGGGGGCAAATGAGCAGTTCTTC. The rearrangement links TRBV27 to TRBJ2-1; 16 nucleotides match TRBD2. Germline CDR1 is MNHEY and CDR2 is SMNVEV (reference sequence). V dropped 6 bases and J dropped 7; count of bases not matched to a gene: 6. CDR3 length: 16 amino acids.

This rearrangement joins TRBV9 to TRBJ1-6; no clear D gene. Trimming cost V 0 bases and J 8 bases, with 6 bases left between them. Germline assignment: CDR1 SGDLS and CDR2 YYNGEE. The CDR3 consists of 13 residues. The CDR3 reads CASSVGDYSPLHF. CDR3 nucleotide sequence: TGTGCCAGCAGCGTAGGAGACTATTCACCCCTCCACTTT.

The chain employs TRBV6-5 and TRBJ1-2, with D possibly being TRBD1 (5 bases). The CDR3 consists of 15 residues. Germline CDR1 MNHEY, CDR2 SVGAGI. Trimming stripped 6 bases from V and 6 bases from J, with 20 bases between. In DNA form, the CDR3 reads TGTGCCAGCAGACTACGGACGGGGGTTTCGCATGGCTACACCTTC. It specifies CASRLRTGVSHGYTF.

The chain couples TRBV30 to TRBJ1-1, with 7 bases aligning to TRBD1. CDR1 and CDR2 (germline): GTSNPN, SVGIG (reference sequence). V dropped 4 bases and J dropped 7; count of bases not matched to a gene: 9. The length of the CDR3 is 13 residues. CDR3 region: CAWTLRQGNEAFF. Written as DNA, the CDR3 is TGTGCCTGGACCCTAAGACAGGGAAATGAAGCTTTCTTT.

The chain links TRBV7-9 to TRBJ1-1; D is perhaps TRBD1 (5 bases). Germline assignment: CDR1 SEHNR and CDR2 FQNEAQ (reference sequence). V was clipped by 2 bases and J by 12 bases, with 13 bases between them. This CDR3 contains 12 residues. CDR3 region: CASSLRVTDSFF. The CDR3 DNA reads TGTGCCAGCAGCTTAAGAGTGACAGATTCTTTCTTT.

This clone was seen more than once but under ten times. This chain connects TRBV5-1 to TRBJ1-4, with a tentative D call TRBD1 (5 bases). The CDR3 runs 15 residues. Germline-derived CDR1 and CDR2 are SGHRS and YFSETQ. V was shortened by 0 bases and J by 6 bases, with 12 bases between the two germline ends. As DNA, the CDR3 is TGCGCCAGCAGCTTGGTAGGGGAAAGGCATGAAAAACTGTTTTTT. Amino acids: CASSLVGERHEKLFF.

This chain connects TRBV10-3 to TRBJ2-1, with 14 bases fitting TRBD2. Trimming took 4 bases from V and 12 from J; bases not matched to a gene: 26. The CDR3 is 21 amino acids. Per the germline V gene, CDR1 is ENHRY and CDR2 is SYGVKD. Here the CDR3 reads CAISGTPPGRQGLAGGLRQFF. The CDR3 region has the DNA TGTGCCATCAGTGGCACACCTCCGGGACGGCAAGGACTAGCGGGAGGCCTTCGGCAGTTCTTC.

This rearrangement joins TRBV5-1 to TRBJ1-5, with D maybe TRBD1 (5 bases). The CDR3 length is 17 residues. V gave up 0 bases and J gave up 6 bases, with 19 bases separating them. Germline CDR1 and CDR2: SGHRS and YFSETQ. The CDR3 DNA sequence: TGCGCCAGCAGCTTGGGACCTTCCGGGACGGGGGGTCAGCCCCAGCATTTT. This translates into CASSLGPSGTGGQPQHF.

V usage is TRBV7-3 and J usage is TRBJ2-3; 8 positions match TRBD2. Germline V lookup: CDR1 SGHTA, CDR2 FQGTGA. The trim removed 0 bases at V and 6 bases at J, leaving 14 bases unmatched. This CDR3 is built from 18 residues. CDR3 nucleotides: TGTGCCAGCAGCTTAACAGGGGCTAGCGGGCGCCCAGGGGATACGCAGTATTTT. Residues: CASSLTGASGRPGDTQYF. Drawing the rest from reference TRBV7-3 and TRBJ2-3, the complete variable domain is GAGVSQTPSNKVTEKGKYVELRCDPISGHTALYWYRQSLGQGPEFLIYFQGTGAADDSGLPNDRFFAVRPEGSVSTLKIQRTERGDSAVYLCASSLTGASGRPGDTQYFGPGTRLTVL.

The gene calls are TRBV7-8 and TRBJ2-3; 7 bases map to TRBD2. CDR1 SGHVS and CDR2 FQNEAQ come from the germline V gene. Unmatched junction bases numbered 5, after V lost 0 bases and J lost 2 bases. This CDR3 has 16 amino acids. In DNA form, the CDR3 reads TGTGCCAGCAGCTTAGCGCAGGGAGGGACCACAGATACGCAGTATTTT. This gives the protein CASSLAQGGTTDTQYF.

The chain recombines TRBV7-6 with TRBJ2-5; TRBD2 agrees at 7 bases. The J call may be incorrect, as the DNA end agrees better with TRBJ2-7. The CDR3 spans 14 residues. Germline loops: CDR1 SGHVS, CDR2 FNYEAQ. The CDR3 here is CASSFGGRKDEQYF. In DNA form, the CDR3 reads TGTGCCAGCAGCTTTGGCGGGAGAAAGGACGAGCAGTACTTC.

The CDR3 coding sequence is TGTGCCAGCAGCTTAGTGGCGGGAATTACTGAGCAGTTCTTC. This encodes CASSLVAGITEQFF. V gene TRBV7-3 combines with J gene TRBJ2-1; possible D gene TRBD2, 6 bases. The V gene lost 2 bases and the J gene lost 9 bases, with 14 bases spanning the gap. Germline V lookup: CDR1 SGHTA, CDR2 FQGTGA. This CDR3 is 14 amino acids long. Together with reference TRBV7-3 and TRBJ2-1, the CDR3 gives the full variable domain: GAGVSQTPSNKVTEKGKYVELRCDPISGHTALYWYRQSLGQGPEFLIYFQGTGAADDSGLPNDRFFAVRPEGSVSTLKIQRTERGDSAVYLCASSLVAGITEQFFGPGTRLTVL.